A single sample gave rise to the 12 T cell receptor beta chains below, sequenced in a study of blood T cell repertoires in COVID-19. The table came from immunoSEQ multiplex PCR; TCRdb's copy has only in-frame clones and leaves some out. The table shows fewer than 150,000 clones, with more than 80% occurring only once. The sequencing sample was made of peripheral blood. These receptors were collected from a human donor in a cohort sampled during active COVID-19.

In its sample, this clone was seen once. The genes are TRBV19 and TRBJ1-2, with 7 positions matching TRBD1. The CDR3 is 13 residues long. J was trimmed by 5 bases and V by 10 bases; bases with no gene match: 10. The germline V gene encodes CDR1 LNHDA and CDR2 SQIVND (reference sequence). CDR3 amino acids: CATSRQGIYGYTF. CDR3 sequence (DNA): TGTGCCACTTCCCGACAGGGAATATATGGCTACACCTTC.

Ten or more counts support this clone. The chain links TRBV4-1 to TRBJ2-2, with 7 positions matching TRBD1. The CDR3 has 16 residues. The V segment lost 4 bases and the J segment 3 bases; nucleotides outside the gene matches: 8. Germline V gene data show CDR1 as MGHRA and CDR2 as YSYEKL. The CDR3 here is CASSPLLTGDTGELFF. CDR3 nucleotide sequence: TGCGCCAGCAGCCCGCTCCTAACAGGGGACACCGGGGAGCTGTTTTTT.

The genes are TRBV7-6 and TRBJ1-1; D unresolved. The CDR3 consists of 14 residues. Germline lookup yields CDR1 SGHVS and CDR2 FNYEAQ. Deletions cut 1 base from V and 4 bases from J, with 10 bases between. The CDR3 region has the DNA TGTGCCAGCAGCTTAGTTGGAGGATCCACTGAAGCTTTCTTT. Translated: CASSLVGGSTEAFF.

A single count supports this clone. The rearrangement joins TRBV29-1 to TRBJ2-5; possible D gene TRBD1, 6 bases. Between the trimmed V and J ends, which lost 1 base and 7 bases, there was a span of 22 bases. The germline V gene has CDR1 SQVTM and CDR2 ANQGSEA. This CDR3 spans 16 amino acids. CDR3 in DNA: TGCAGCGTTGAAGGAATGGGCAGGGGCCTCGGAGGGACCCAGTACTTC. This codes for CSVEGMGRGLGGTQYF.

V gene TRBV30 combines with J gene TRBJ2-5, with TRBD1 identical over 8 bases. Germline CDR1 is GTSNPN and CDR2 is SVGIG (reference sequence). The CDR3 length is 15 residues. V lost 1 base and J lost 5; bases outside the gene matches: 9. CDR3 amino acids: CAWSGGQGARETQYF. The CDR3 region has the DNA TGTGCCTGGAGTGGGGGTCAGGGGGCGAGGGAGACCCAGTACTTC.

The rearrangement joins TRBV11-2 to TRBJ2-3; the match to TRBD2 covers 8 bases. Per germline, CDR1 SGHAT and CDR2 FQNNGV. Germline trimming cut 2 bases from V and 0 bases from J; bases unmatched to any gene: 7. The CDR3 has 17 residues. For the CDR3, the DNA is TGTGCCAGCAGCTTAAATCAAAAGCGGGGGAGCACAGATACGCAGTATTTT. Protein: CASSLNQKRGSTDTQYF. The whole variable domain, remainder taken from reference TRBV11-2 and TRBJ2-3, is EAGVAQSPRYKIIEKRQSVAFWCNPISGHATLYWYQQILGQGPKLLIQFQNNGVVDDSQLPKDRFSAERLKGVDSTLKIQPAKLEDSAVYLCASSLNQKRGSTDTQYFGPGTRLTVL.

The chain links TRBV4-1 to TRBJ2-7, with D possibly matching TRBD1 (6 bases). The CDR3 is 15 residues long. V lost 0 bases and J lost 3, with 12 bases in between. Per the germline V gene, CDR1 is MGHRA and CDR2 is YSYEKL. The CDR3 protein is CASSQEIGQLYEQYF. DNA for the CDR3: TGCGCCAGCAGCCAAGAAATCGGACAGCTCTACGAGCAGTACTTC.

The gene calls are TRBV6-4 and TRBJ2-7; D is perhaps TRBD2 (6 bases). Looked up from germline, CDR1 is MRHNA and CDR2 is SNTAGT. V gave up 5 bases and J gave up 3 bases, with 11 bases separating them. This CDR3 is 13 amino acids long. CDR3 bases: TGTGCCAGCAGTTGGTGGCGGGACTACGAGCAGTACTTC. Amino acid sequence: CASSWWRDYEQYF.

This chain joins TRBV12-3 or TRBV12-4 and TRBJ2-7; D may be TRBD1 (6 bases). The length of the CDR3 is 12 residues. V shed 5 bases and J shed 2 bases, with 7 bases lying between them. The CDR3 sequence is CASSRDTYEQYF. CDR3 bases: TGTGCCAGCAGTAGGGACACCTACGAGCAGTACTTC.

The chain has TRBV6-2 or TRBV6-3 and TRBJ2-7; a weak D match, TRBD2 (6 bases). Between the trimmed V and J ends, which lost 1 base and 3 bases, there was a span of 7 bases. This CDR3 is 13 amino acids long. Germline V gives CDR1 MNHEY, CDR2 SVGEGT. The CDR3 DNA sequence: TGTGCCAGCAGTTACTTGCGGGACTACGAGCAGTACTTC. Amino acids: CASSYLRDYEQYF.

The chain combines TRBV9 with TRBJ1-6; D gene uncertain. Germline V gives CDR1 SGDLS, CDR2 YYNGEE. V was cut by 8 bases and J by 7 bases, with 13 bases left in between. The CDR3 spans 13 residues. CDR3 coding DNA: TGTGCCAGTGGAGAGTCGGGAAATTCACCCCTCCACTTT. Encoded protein: CASGESGNSPLHF.

The rearrangement uses TRBV10-3 and TRBJ2-3; 12 bases map to TRBD1. With V trimmed by 10 bases and J by 2 bases, 19 bases remained unmatched. Germline loops: CDR1 ENHRY, CDR2 SYGVKD. There are 19 residues in the CDR3. The CDR3 nucleotides are TGTGCCACCTCCGGAGGGACAGGGGGCCTCGGAGGGAACACAGATACGCAGTATTTT. The encoded protein is CATSGGTGGLGGNTDTQYF.